Listed below are T cell receptor beta chains from one sample, sequenced in a study of regulatory T cells in long-lasting Graves disease. TCRdb used MiXCR to reprocess the multiplex PCR reads, holding one entry per CDR3 protein. Among approximately 470,000 distinct CDR3 sequences, 16% were seen once, and the ten largest hold approximately 12%. The sample was also reused in another study, on T cells in Graves' hyperthyroidism and ophthalmopathy.

The sequencing here drew on peripheral blood mononuclear cells (PBMCs), taken at new diagnosis, from a patient treated with antithyroid drugs. These receptors were collected from a man aged 35-49 years with Graves disease. Each CDR3 is given with its conserved first and last residue. The D gene is left open where the match is weak. Not all rows give a size; the values are once, few, many and, for expanded clones, a class.

v_call,cdr3_length,clone_size,j_call,d_call,cdr3_aa,cdr3_nt
TRBV28,14,many,TRBJ2-7,TRBD2,CASRSGLDTYEQYF,TGTGCCAGCAGGTCGGGACTAGACACCTACGAGCAGTACTTC
TRBV3-1,14,many,TRBJ2-5,.,CASSRSWGLETQYF,TGTGCCAGCAGTCGCAGTTGGGGGTTAGAGACCCAGTACTTC
TRBV24-1,16,many,TRBJ2-1,TRBD2,CATSDQLAGRYNEQFF,TGTGCCACCAGTGATCAACTAGCGGGACGATACAATGAGCAGTTCTTC
TRBV28,14,many,TRBJ2-7,.,CATKDGGSSYEQYF,TGTGCCACCAAAGATGGCGGAAGCTCCTACGAGCAGTACTTC
TRBV15,14,few,TRBJ2-2,.,CATSRYREVGELFF,TGTGCCACCAGCAGATACAGGGAGGTCGGGGAGCTGTTTTTT
TRBV20-1,15,many,TRBJ2-7,TRBD2,CSATSTSGSTYEQYF,TGCAGTGCCACCTCTACTAGCGGGTCTACCTACGAGCAGTACTTC
TRBV29-1,12,many,TRBJ2-1,.,CSAERLLNEQFF,TGCAGCGCCGAAAGACTGCTCAATGAGCAGTTCTTC
TRBV6-2/TRBV6-3,16,many,TRBJ2-1,TRBD2,CASSYGSGIGGNEQFF,TGTGCAAGCAGTTACGGAAGCGGGATAGGTGGCAATGAGCAGTTCTTC
TRBV27,16,.,TRBJ2-5,TRBD2,CASSLFPSGTLGTQYF,TGTGCCAGCAGTTTATTTCCTAGCGGGACATTGGGGACCCAGTACTTC
TRBV28,14,.,TRBJ1-1,.,CASTIDRMNTEAFF,TGTGCCAGCACTATAGACAGGATGAACACTGAAGCTTTCTTT